The rows below give T cell receptor beta chains drawn from one sample of a study of blood T cells in healthy people across ages. TCRdb passed the 5' RACE reads through MiXCR, listing each CDR3 protein once. The sample contains roughly 1.9 million distinct CDR3 sequences, approximately 40% of which appear only once. Specimen: blood. The receptor set was obtained from a human donor in good health. CDR3s include the opening cysteine and the closing phenylalanine or tryptophan. The D gene is left open where the match is weak.

v_gene	j_gene	d_gene	CDR3aa	CDR3nt
TRBV4-3	TRBJ2-7	.	CASSQDSDSSYEQYF	TGCGCCAGCAGCCAAGACAGCGACAGCTCCTACGAGCAGTACTTC
TRBV5-1	TRBJ1-5	.	CASSLTGVGGNQPQHF	TGCGCCAGCAGCTTGACGGGGGTGGGTGGCAATCAGCCCCAGCATTTT
TRBV6-2/TRBV6-3	TRBJ2-6	.	CASSYNRYSGANVLTF	TGTGCCAGCAGTTACAATCGCTACTCTGGGGCCAACGTCCTGACTTTC
TRBV2	TRBJ1-2	TRBD1	CASSVDRFYGYTF	TGTGCCAGCAGTGTGGACAGGTTCTATGGCTACACCTTC
TRBV3-1	TRBJ2-1	TRBD2	CASSLRSGGHSYNEQFF	TGTGCCAGCAGCCTTCGTAGCGGGGGCCACTCCTACAATGAGCAGTTCTTC
TRBV12-3/TRBV12-4	TRBJ2-5	TRBD1	CASSFADRGYEETQYF	TGTGCCAGCAGTTTCGCCGACAGGGGCTATGAAGAGACCCAGTACTTC
TRBV3-1	TRBJ1-1	.	CASSPDGLNAFF	TGTGCCAGCAGCCCTGACGGCCTGAACGCTTTCTTT
TRBV29-1	TRBJ2-3	.	CSVERQASTDTQYF	TGCAGCGTTGAACGGCAGGCGAGCACAGATACGCAGTATTTT
TRBV5-6	TRBJ2-3	.	CVSSLETNTDTQYF	TGTGTCAGCAGCTTGGAAACCAACACAGATACGCAGTATTTT
TRBV7-9	TRBJ2-1	TRBD1	CASRFGTGAEGEQFF	TGTGCCAGCAGATTTGGGACAGGTGCCGAAGGTGAGCAGTTCTTC